One sample yielded the 23 T cell receptor beta chains listed below, sequenced in a study of T cells after yellow fever vaccination. A single record per CDR3 protein comes from TCRdb applying MiXCR to the 5' RACE reads. The sample has more than 250,000 distinct CDR3 sequences, 6.5% to 8.5% seen once. This material consisted of PBMCs, taken around 45 days after the first yellow fever vaccination. These receptors all stem from a man in his late teens or twenties who received the YFV17D yellow fever vaccine.

In this sample, this clonotype turned up a few times. The chain uses TRBV7-3 and TRBJ2-3; D remains ambiguous. Germline CDR1 reads SGHTA; CDR2 reads FQGTGA. Trimming stripped 6 bases from V and 0 bases from J, with 13 bases between. This CDR3 comprises 15 residues. In DNA form, the CDR3 reads TGTGCCAGCAGGTTAGGGATTTCTAGCACAGATACGCAGTATTTT. This encodes CASRLGISSTDTQYF. The full variable domain, with the rest looked up from reference TRBV7-3 and TRBJ2-3, is GAGVSQTPSNKVTEKGKYVELRCDPISGHTALYWYRQSLGQGPEFLIYFQGTGAADDSGLPNDRFFAVRPEGSVSTLKIQRTERGDSAVYLCASRLGISSTDTQYFGPGTRLTVL.

The chain has TRBV4-3 and TRBJ2-3; D is possibly TRBD2 (7 bases). This CDR3 has 16 amino acids. V was pared by 0 bases and J by 3 bases, with 13 bases between. Germline CDR1 is LGHNA and CDR2 is YSLEER. The CDR3 loop is CASSQDGRGRTDTQYF. The DNA for the CDR3 is TGCGCCAGCAGCCAAGATGGGCGGGGGCGGACAGATACGCAGTATTTT.

The chain is built from TRBV11-3 and TRBJ2-3, with 10 nucleotides matching TRBD2. Unmatched junction bases numbered 8, after V lost 5 bases and J lost 0 bases. This CDR3 spans 17 amino acids. Germline-derived CDR1 and CDR2 are SGHNT and YENEEA. CDR3 sequence: CASSANGLAESTDTQYF. The CDR3 region has the DNA TGTGCCAGCAGCGCGAACGGACTAGCGGAGAGCACAGATACGCAGTATTTT.

The rearrangement links TRBV2 to TRBJ2-5; D remains unclear. This CDR3 has 11 amino acids. V shed 7 bases and J shed 4 bases, with 7 bases lying between them. The germline CDR1 and CDR2 sequences are SNHLY and FYNNEI. The CDR3 DNA reads TGTGCCAGCATCGTGGGAGAGACCCAGTACTTC. Its translation: CASIVGETQYF. Combining the CDR3 with reference TRBV2 and TRBJ2-5 gives the whole variable domain EPEVTQTPSHQVTQMGQEVILRCVPISNHLYFYWYRQILGQKVEFLVSFYNNEISEKSEIFDDQFSVERPDGSNFTLKIRSTKLEDSAMYFCASIVGETQYFGPGTRLLVL.

With regard to this clonotype: No conserved phenylalanine or tryptophan ends this CDR3, so it is likely a read error. The chain couples TRBV7-8 to TRBJ1-2; D is perhaps TRBD1 (5 bases). Germline CDR1 and CDR2: SGHVS and FQNEAQ. Trimming stripped 0 bases from V and 7 bases from J, with 15 bases between. The CDR3 has 15 amino acids. In DNA form, the CDR3 reads TGTGCCAGCAGCTTAGCGAGGAGGGGTGAGCGTGGCTACACCTCC. Its protein product is CASSLARRGERGYTS.

The sample holds a few counts of this clonotype. This rearrangement joins TRBV9 to TRBJ2-1; D might be TRBD2 (6 bases). This CDR3 region has 15 residues. Trimming shortened V by 0 bases and J by 6 bases, and 13 bases separated the two germline ends. Germline CDR1 SGDLS, CDR2 YYNGEE. In nucleotides, the CDR3 is TGTGCCAGCAGCGTAGGGGGAGGCGTGGGCAATGAGCAGTTCTTC. Amino acid sequence: CASSVGGGVGNEQFF.

This clonotype was seen repeatedly, ten times or more. The gene calls are TRBV6-1 and TRBJ2-2; no clear D. CDR1 is MNHNS, CDR2 SASEGT, per germline. This CDR3 spans 15 amino acids. Trimming left V 7 bases short and J 1 base short, with 13 bases between. The CDR3 coding sequence is TGTGCCAGCATGGTGGGCAGCTTGAACACCGGGGAGCTGTTTTTT. It encodes CASMVGSLNTGELFF.

In its sample, this clonotype was seen many times. Written as DNA, the CDR3 is TGTGCCAGCAGTCAGGGTTACGAGCAGTACTTC. Its translation: CASSQGYEQYF. The chain uses TRBV3-1 and TRBJ2-7; tentatively, D is TRBD1 (5 bases). The CDR3 contains 11 residues. Germline values: CDR1 LGHDT, CDR2 YNNKEL (reference sequence). The germline V and J ends were trimmed by 6 bases and 4 bases, with 7 bases remaining between them.

The CDR3: CASSFGQVQYF. For the CDR3, the DNA is TGTGCCAGCAGCTTTGGACAGGTTCAGTACTTC. V and J are TRBV7-9 and TRBJ2-5; 7 nucleotides agree with TRBD1. V dropped 3 bases and J dropped 11; count of bases not matched to a gene: 3. CDR3 length: 11 residues. CDR1 and CDR2 from the germline V gene are SEHNR and FQNEAQ (reference sequence). Based on the CDR3 plus reference TRBV7-9 and TRBJ2-5, the full variable domain is DTGVSQNPRHKITKRGQNVTFRCDPISEHNRLYWYRQTLGQGPEFLTYFQNEAQLEKSRLLSDRFSAERPKGSFSTLEIQRTEQGDSAMYLCASSFGQVQYFGPGTRLLVL.

This clonotype was detected only a few times. The rearrangement links TRBV6-5 to TRBJ2-7; 11 bases line up with TRBD1. V shed 3 bases and J 4 bases; nucleotides not matched to a gene: 8. This CDR3 has 16 residues. From germline, CDR1 is MNHEY and CDR2 SVGAGI. CDR3: CASSYSRTGGVYEQYF. The CDR3 region has the DNA TGTGCCAGCAGTTATTCCCGGACAGGGGGCGTATACGAGCAGTACTTC.

V and J are TRBV18 and TRBJ2-2, with D perhaps assigned TRBD1 or TRBD2 (5 bases each). V lost 8 bases, J lost 6 bases, and 16 bases lay in between. CDR1 KGHSH and CDR2 LQKENI come from the germline V gene. This CDR3 region has 14 residues. The CDR3 nucleotides are TGTGCCAGCGCGGCGGCCGGGACGGCCGGGGAGCTGTTTTTT. This sequence encodes CASAAAGTAGELFF. Complete variable domain (other parts from reference TRBV18 and TRBJ2-2): NAGVMQNPRHLVRRRGQEARLRCSPMKGHSHVYWYRQLPEEGLKFMVYLQKENIIDESGMPKERFSAEFPKEGPSILRIQQVVRGDSAAYFCASAAAGTAGELFFGEGSRLTVL.

This clonotype was recorded at least ten times. One end of the junction varies from germline; a read error may be responsible. This chain uses TRBV18 with TRBJ2-5, with 7 bases identical to TRBD1. The CDR3 is made up of 13 amino acids. Germline CDR1 is KGHSH and CDR2 is LQKENI. The CDR3 DNA sequence: TGCGCCAGCAGCCCGGGACAGCAAGAGACCCAGTACTTC. This sequence encodes CASSPGQQETQYF.

This clonotype was detected a few times. The gene calls are TRBV4-1 and TRBJ1-1, with TRBD1 as a possible D gene (5 bases). Germline V gene sequence: CDR1 MGHRA, CDR2 YSYEKL. V was clipped by 0 bases and J by 9 bases, with 14 bases between them. The CDR3 contains 14 residues. The chain's CDR3 is CASSQEGAFSQAFF. The DNA for the CDR3 is TGCGCCAGCAGCCAAGAAGGGGCATTCTCTCAAGCTTTCTTT.

The gene calls are TRBV7-2 and TRBJ1-1; D not resolved. The germline V gene encodes CDR1 SGHTA and CDR2 FQGNSA. The CDR3 loop spans 12 amino acids. V was clipped by 6 bases and J by 4 bases, with 9 bases between them. The CDR3 loop is CASSFGFTEAFF. For the CDR3, the DNA is TGTGCCAGCAGTTTCGGGTTCACTGAAGCTTTCTTT.

This clonotype appeared a few times. The CDR3 reads CSAGPGPPYGNQPQHF. In DNA form, the CDR3 reads TGCAGTGCCGGACCGGGACCCCCCTACGGAAATCAGCCCCAGCATTTT. The V and J genes are TRBV20-1 and TRBJ1-5, with D possibly being TRBD1 (5 bases). The V gene lost 6 bases and the J gene lost 4 bases, with 22 bases spanning the gap. The CDR3 totals 16 residues. CDR1 and CDR2 (germline): DFQATT, SNEGSKA (reference sequence).

The sample holds many counts of this clonotype. CDR3 nucleotides: TGCAGCGTAACCCCGCAGGGTCCCTACGAGCAGTACTTC. Its translation: CSVTPQGPYEQYF. The chain employs TRBV29-1 and TRBJ2-7; D is perhaps TRBD1 (5 bases). The CDR3 contains 13 residues. Germline V gene sequence: CDR1 SQVTM, CDR2 ANQGSEA. V was pared by 6 bases and J by 2 bases, with 14 bases between.

There are a few counts of this clonotype. The chain uses TRBV27 and TRBJ2-3; maybe TRBD2 (5 bases). The CDR3 is made up of 15 amino acids. Trimming shortened V by 4 bases and J by 3 bases, and 14 bases separated the two germline ends. Germline V gene data show CDR1 as MNHEY and CDR2 as SMNVEV (reference sequence). CDR3 region: CASSWSGMGTDTQYF. DNA of the CDR3: TGTGCCAGCAGTTGGTCGGGGATGGGGACAGATACGCAGTATTTT.

In its sample, this clonotype was seen a few times. The CDR3 region is CASSLWGARTEAFF. As DNA, the CDR3 is TGTGCCAGCAGCTTATGGGGAGCGCGGACTGAAGCTTTCTTT. The chain carries TRBV7-2 and TRBJ1-1; no clear D. The CDR3 runs 14 residues. V was cut by 2 bases and J by 5 bases, with 12 bases left in between. Germline V gene data show CDR1 as SGHTA and CDR2 as FQGNSA.

This clonotype was counted between two and nine times. The rearrangement uses TRBV5-5 and TRBJ2-3; TRBD1 might be the D (6 bases). The germline V gene has CDR1 SGHKS and CDR2 YYEKEE (reference sequence). V dropped 6 bases and J dropped 4 bases, with 21 bases sitting between them. The CDR3 runs to 16 residues. The CDR3 DNA is TGTGCCAGCACCCCCGGCGCCCAACAGGGCGCAGATACGCAGTATTTT. Translating gives CASTPGAQQGADTQYF.

The V call is TRBV9, the J call TRBJ2-7; D gene ambiguous. This CDR3 is 14 amino acids long. V lost 3 bases to trimming and J lost 7 bases, with 17 bases between them. Germline V gene lookup returns CDR1 SGDLS and CDR2 YYNGEE. CDR3 DNA: TGTGCCAGCAGCGGCGCCGGGTGGGTTCGGGAGCAGTACGTC. Residues: CASSGAGWVREQYV.

This clonotype was seen only a few times. CDR3 protein: CASSKTSGGHEQYF. The CDR3 bases are TGTGCCAGCAGCAAAACTAGCGGGGGCCACGAGCAGTACTTC. This chain links TRBV7-2 with TRBJ2-7, with 11 bases matching TRBD2. V lost 5 bases, J lost 5 bases, and 5 bases stayed unmatched. CDR3 size: 14 residues. Germline-derived CDR1 and CDR2 are SGHTA and FQGNSA.

This clonotype turned up a few times. The chain employs TRBV5-4 and TRBJ2-1; 10 bases align to TRBD2. This CDR3 has 14 residues. V gave up 6 bases and J gave up 6 bases; unmatched junction bases: 6. Germline V CDR1 and CDR2: SGHNT, YYREEE (reference sequence). CDR3 region: CASTTGTSANEQFF. The CDR3 nucleotides read TGTGCCAGCACCACCGGGACTAGCGCCAATGAGCAGTTCTTC.

This clonotype appeared many times. The rearrangement links TRBV5-5 to TRBJ2-7, with 8 bases lining up with TRBD1. The CDR3 is 16 residues long. With 0 bases clipped from V and 0 bases from J, the junction kept 5 bases outside the gene matches. CDR1 is SGHKS, CDR2 YYEKEE, per germline (reference sequence). CDR3 amino acids: CASSLDNRGDSYEQYV. The CDR3 bases are TGTGCCAGCAGCTTGGATAACAGGGGGGACTCCTACGAGCAGTACGTC.